The next 26 T cell receptor beta chains were all read from a single sample in a study of T cells after posttransplantation cyclophosphamide (dated by TCRdb to 2015 to 2016). Library preparation employed the immunoSEQ multiplex PCR assay. Sourced from immuneACCESS, this table was stored by TCRdb with only in-frame sequences that have V and J called. A share of the clones is absent; for the studies checked, an unresolved V gene accounts for under half, and the remainder has no known explanation. The sample table contains roughly 20,000 clones; only one count was recorded for under 99% of them. The ten biggest clones cover approximately 0.16% of the sample. To count as naive, T cells had to be viable CD3+CD4+ or CD3+CD8+ cells with a CCR7+CD45RA+CD45RO-CD95-CD27+CD28+ profile. Sequenced material: naive CD4+ T cells sorted from PBMCs. These receptors all stem from a man in his forties in good health, CMV-negative, and a related stem cell transplant donor.

This chain uses TRBV18 with TRBJ2-2; perhaps TRBD2 as D (5 bases). Trimming removed 3 bases at V and 8 bases at J, with 22 bases between. The CDR3 loop spans 17 amino acids. Germline values: CDR1 KGHSH, CDR2 LQKENI. The CDR3 sequence: CASSPPQRPGRGGELFF. Written as DNA, the CDR3 is TGTGCCAGCTCACCGCCGCAGCGGCCCGGCCGTGGGGGGGAGCTGTTTTTT.

The genes are TRBV19 and TRBJ2-7; 8 bases match TRBD2. The germline V gene encodes CDR1 LNHDA and CDR2 SQIVND (reference sequence). The CDR3 length is 15 residues. Trimming cost V 1 base and J 3 bases; bases outside gene matches: 5. CDR3: CASSIAAGGGYEQYF. In DNA form, the CDR3 reads TGTGCCAGTAGTATAGCTGCGGGAGGTGGCTACGAGCAGTACTTC.

The V and J genes are TRBV7-8 and TRBJ1-2, with 12 bases lining up with TRBD1. Germline loops: CDR1 SGHVS, CDR2 FQNEAQ. The CDR3 extends over 17 amino acids. With V trimmed by 1 base and J by 8 bases, 11 bases remained unmatched. The CDR3 coding sequence is TGTGCCAGCAGCTTAGAGTTGGGAAGGGACAGGGGGCGAGGCTACACCTTC. Translated: CASSLELGRDRGRGYTF. The variable domain in full, completed from reference TRBV7-8 and TRBJ1-2, reads GAGVSQSPRYKVAKRGQDVALRCDPISGHVSLFWYQQALGQGPEFLTYFQNEAQLDKSGLPSDRFFAERPEGSVSTLKIQRTQQEDSAVYLCASSLELGRDRGRGYTFGSGTRLTVV.

This clone was seen a handful of times. The DNA of the CDR3 is TGTGCCAGCAGTTCATACCCCCAGGACTACAACAATGAGCAGTTCTTC. This gives the protein CASSSYPQDYNNEQFF. The V gene is TRBV28, the J gene TRBJ2-1, with a weak D call TRBD2 (6 bases). Germline loops: CDR1 MDHEN, CDR2 SYDVKM. This CDR3 spans 16 amino acids. V was trimmed by 4 bases and J by 5 bases, leaving 18 bases between them.

J is TRBJ2-7 and V is TRBV5-1; 7 bases line up with TRBD1. This CDR3 spans 15 amino acids. Losses at the gene ends were 0 bases for V and 5 bases for J; bases not matched to a gene: 8. Germline V lookup: CDR1 SGHRS, CDR2 YFSETQ. In DNA, the CDR3 is TGCGCCAGCAGCTTGGAAAACAGGGGTTACCACGAGCAGTACTTC. Protein product: CASSLENRGYHEQYF.

The rearrangement uses TRBV21-1 and TRBJ2-5; TRBD1, the table's D call, lacks a check against the DNA. TRBV21-1 is a known pseudogene. This CDR3 spans 15 amino acids. The CDR3 DNA is TGTGCCAGCAGCCCCCCCCGACAGGAACAAGAGACCCAGTACTTC. It encodes CASSPPRQEQETQYF.

V usage is TRBV28 and J usage is TRBJ2-1; 7 bases line up with TRBD2. With V trimmed by 6 bases and J by 2 bases, 7 bases remained unmatched. The CDR3 contains 15 residues. Germline CDR1 MDHEN, CDR2 SYDVKM. In DNA, the CDR3 is TGTGCCAGCAGGAAGCTTGCGGGAGCCTACAATGAGCAGTTCTTC. Protein sequence: CASRKLAGAYNEQFF.

The rearrangement links TRBV28 to TRBJ2-7; no firm D call. The CDR3 has 13 amino acids. CDR1 and CDR2 from the germline V gene are MDHEN and SYDVKM. V gave up 2 bases and J gave up 2 bases, with 7 bases separating them. The CDR3 region has the DNA TGTGCCAGCAGTTTAACTGTGCCCTACGAGCAGTACTTC. Translation gives CASSLTVPYEQYF. Supplemented by reference TRBV28 and TRBJ2-7, the full variable domain reads DVKVTQSSRYLVKRTGEKVFLECVQDMDHENMFWYRQDPGLGLRLIYFSYDVKMKEKGDIPEGYSVSREKKERFSLILESASTNQTSMYLCASSLTVPYEQYFGPGTRLTVT.

This chain connects TRBV10-1 to TRBJ2-4; D possibly corresponds to TRBD2 (5 bases). Trimming shortened V by 3 bases and J by 0 bases, and 15 bases separated the two germline ends. The CDR3 is made up of 17 amino acids. Germline V gene lookup returns CDR1 WNHNN and CDR2 SYGVQD (reference sequence). The CDR3 nucleotides are TGCGCCAGCAGTGAAGAGCGAGGGATTCTAGCCAAAAACATTCAGTACTTC. This sequence encodes CASSEERGILAKNIQYF.

This chain connects TRBV27 to TRBJ1-5; TRBD1 matches at 8 bases. Trimming at V came to 6 bases and at J to 4 bases, leaving 5 bases not matched to a gene. The CDR3 contains 14 residues. Germline values: CDR1 MNHEY, CDR2 SMNVEV (reference sequence). The CDR3 sequence: CASRQTGGNQPQHF. The DNA for the CDR3 is TGTGCCAGCAGGCAAACAGGGGGTAATCAGCCCCAGCATTTT.

This chain joins TRBV7-2 and TRBJ1-4; D may be TRBD1 (5 bases). V lost 1 base and J 7 bases, leaving 10 bases between the germline ends. This CDR3 is built from 14 residues. Germline V lookup: CDR1 SGHTA, CDR2 FQGNSA. The CDR3 bases are TGTGCCAGCAGCTTAGAAAGGGGTGTTGAAAAACTGTTTTTT. It specifies CASSLERGVEKLFF.

The chain joins TRBV10-3 to TRBJ2-3, with 12 nucleotides matching TRBD2. V lost 9 bases, J lost 2 bases, and 3 bases stayed unmatched. The CDR3 sequence is 14 residues long. CDR1 is ENHRY and CDR2 is SYGVKD in the germline V gene. For the CDR3, the DNA is TGTGCCATGAGGACTAGCGGGACCACAGATACGCAGTATTTT. It specifies CAMRTSGTTDTQYF.

This chain connects TRBV7-9 to TRBJ2-2; D is uncertain. Trimming removed 2 bases at V and 6 bases at J, with 13 bases between. The CDR3 is 15 residues long. Germline values: CDR1 SEHNR, CDR2 FQNEAQ (reference sequence). This CDR3 reads CASSLQSPLPGELFF. The CDR3, as DNA: TGTGCCAGCAGCTTACAAAGCCCTCTCCCCGGGGAGCTGTTTTTT.

The rearrangement joins TRBV19 to TRBJ1-5; the match to TRBD1 covers 7 bases. CDR1 and CDR2 from the germline V gene are LNHDA and SQIVND (reference sequence). Unmatched junction bases numbered 8, after V lost 3 bases and J lost 0 bases. The CDR3 length is 17 residues. The CDR3 bases are TGTGCCAGTAGTATTCGACAGGGAACGTATAGCAATCAGCCCCAGCATTTT. Amino acids: CASSIRQGTYSNQPQHF.

This chain connects TRBV7-2 to TRBJ2-3; 8 bases map to TRBD2. Germline loops: CDR1 SGHTA, CDR2 FQGNSA. The CDR3 is 17 amino acids. The V and J ends lost 2 bases and 0 bases, in that order; junction bases with no gene match: 7. The DNA for the CDR3 is TGTGCCAGCAGCTTATCTTTGACTAGCGTTAGCACAGATACGCAGTATTTT. Amino acids: CASSLSLTSVSTDTQYF.

The chain links TRBV7-2 to TRBJ2-3; D is possibly TRBD2 (6 bases). V lost 4 bases and J 0 bases, leaving 14 bases between the germline ends. The CDR3 runs 16 residues. Germline lookup yields CDR1 SGHTA and CDR2 FQGNSA. The CDR3 spells CASSSRGGPSTDTQYF. CDR3 DNA sequence: TGTGCCAGCAGCTCCCGCGGAGGGCCTAGCACAGATACGCAGTATTTT.

The chain employs TRBV5-4 and TRBJ2-1; the D is unclear. The CDR3 covers 12 residues. Germline CDR1 is SGHNT and CDR2 is YYREEE (reference sequence). Trimming pared 7 bases from V and 5 bases from J, leaving 10 bases between. Here the CDR3 reads CASAGQNNEQFF. DNA of the CDR3: TGTGCCAGCGCTGGGCAAAACAATGAGCAGTTCTTC.

V usage is TRBV7-2 and J usage is TRBJ2-3; 10 bases map to TRBD2. CDR1 is SGHTA and CDR2 is FQGNSA in the germline V gene. The CDR3 extends over 17 amino acids. J was trimmed by 5 bases and V by 0 bases; bases with no gene match: 8. The CDR3 sequence: CASSLARLTSGLDTQYF. The CDR3 nucleotides read TGTGCCAGCAGCTTAGCGAGGCTGACTAGCGGGCTAGATACGCAGTATTTT.

The chain has TRBV19 and TRBJ1-2; unclear D gene. The ends were cut back, 0 bases at V and 5 bases at J, with 7 bases in the middle. This CDR3 comprises 13 residues. Per germline, CDR1 LNHDA and CDR2 SQIVND (reference sequence). CDR3 region: CASSIEDFYGYTF. The CDR3 DNA sequence: TGTGCCAGTAGTATAGAGGACTTTTATGGCTACACCTTC.

This sequence joins TRBV7-6 and TRBJ2-3; 10 bases fit TRBD1. The germline gives CDR1 SGHVS, CDR2 FNYEAQ. This CDR3 has 16 residues. V trimming: 2 bases; J trimming: 6 bases; junction bases outside the gene matches: 8. The CDR3 DNA is TGTGCCAGCAGCTTAAGGACAGGGGGAACGGGGGATACGCAGTATTTT. This gives the protein CASSLRTGGTGDTQYF.

The V and J genes are TRBV5-1 and TRBJ2-5; 8 nucleotides line up with TRBD2. CDR1 is SGHRS, CDR2 YFSETQ, per germline. V was pared by 0 bases and J by 4 bases, with 5 bases of the junction left unmatched. There are 15 residues in the CDR3. CDR3: CASSLVGAGGETQYF. Here the CDR3 DNA reads TGCGCCAGCAGCTTGGTCGGCGCGGGAGGAGAGACCCAGTACTTC.

The chain couples TRBV10-2 to TRBJ2-1; 8 bases align to TRBD2. The V gene's germline CDR1 is WSHSY and CDR2 SAAADI. V shed 8 bases and J 4 bases; nucleotides not matched to a gene: 10. The CDR3 covers 15 residues. The CDR3: CASESGRARYNEQFF. CDR3 DNA sequence: TGCGCCAGCGAATCCGGGAGGGCGAGGTACAATGAGCAGTTCTTC.

The rearrangement joins TRBV27 to TRBJ2-1; 8 positions agree with TRBD1. Germline-derived CDR1 and CDR2 are MNHEY and SMNVEV (reference sequence). The length of the CDR3 is 18 residues. The trim removed 10 bases at V and 3 bases at J, leaving 20 bases unmatched. DNA of the CDR3: TGTGCCACCCCTCCGGGGACAGGCCATAGCGCGAACTACAATGAGCAGTTCTTC. This codes for CATPPGTGHSANYNEQFF.

J is TRBJ1-3 and V is TRBV9; possibly TRBD1 for D (5 bases). Trimming left V 0 bases short and J 7 bases short, with 8 bases between. Germline V gene data show CDR1 as SGDLS and CDR2 as YYNGEE. The CDR3 loop spans 13 amino acids. CDR3 protein: CASSVEGWNTIYF. The CDR3 coding sequence is TGTGCCAGCAGCGTAGAGGGGTGGAACACCATATATTTT.

The V gene is TRBV5-5, the J gene TRBJ1-3, with 8 bases matching TRBD1. The CDR3 length is 17 residues. Germline trimming cut 3 bases from V and 1 base from J; bases unmatched to any gene: 9. CDR1 is SGHKS and CDR2 is YYEKEE in the germline V gene (reference sequence). In nucleotides, the CDR3 is TGTGCCAGCAGCTCCCAGCCAGGGGGCGGTTCTGGAAACACCATATATTTT. Protein: CASSSQPGGGSGNTIYF.

V is TRBV2 and J is TRBJ1-4; no definite D call. V lost 3 bases and J 0 bases, leaving 8 bases between the germline ends. CDR1 and CDR2 from the germline V gene are SNHLY and FYNNEI. This CDR3 region has 15 residues. The CDR3 DNA is TGTGCCAGCAGTGAGTTTACGGCAACTAATGAAAAACTGTTTTTT. This codes for CASSEFTATNEKLFF.